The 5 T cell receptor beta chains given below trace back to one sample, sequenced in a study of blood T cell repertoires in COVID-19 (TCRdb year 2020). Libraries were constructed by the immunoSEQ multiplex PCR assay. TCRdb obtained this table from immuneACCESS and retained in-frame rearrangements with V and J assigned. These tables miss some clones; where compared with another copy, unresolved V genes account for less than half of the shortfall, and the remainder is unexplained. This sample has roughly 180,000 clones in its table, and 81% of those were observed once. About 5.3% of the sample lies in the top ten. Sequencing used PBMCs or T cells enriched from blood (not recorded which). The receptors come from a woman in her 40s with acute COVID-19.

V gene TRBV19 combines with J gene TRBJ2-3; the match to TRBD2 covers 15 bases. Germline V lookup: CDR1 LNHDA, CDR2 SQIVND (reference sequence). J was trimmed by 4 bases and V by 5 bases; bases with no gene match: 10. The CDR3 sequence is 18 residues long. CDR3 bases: TGTGCCAGTAGTGTCGGACTAGCGGGAGGGATGAGGGCAGATACGCAGTATTTT. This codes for CASSVGLAGGMRADTQYF.

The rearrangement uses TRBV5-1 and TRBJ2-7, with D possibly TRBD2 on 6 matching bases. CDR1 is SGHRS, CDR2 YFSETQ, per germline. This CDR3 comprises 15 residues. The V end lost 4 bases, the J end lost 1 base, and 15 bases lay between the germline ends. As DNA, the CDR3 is TGCGCCAGCAGCCCCGAAAGGGACTGTTCCTACGAGCAGTACGTC. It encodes CASSPERDCSYEQYV.

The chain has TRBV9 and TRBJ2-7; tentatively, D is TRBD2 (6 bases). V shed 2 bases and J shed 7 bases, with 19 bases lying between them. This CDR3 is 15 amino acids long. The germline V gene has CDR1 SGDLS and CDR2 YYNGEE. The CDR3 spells CASSVLASSSSEQYF. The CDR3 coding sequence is TGTGCCAGCAGCGTGCTAGCGTCCTCATCCTCGGAGCAGTACTTC.

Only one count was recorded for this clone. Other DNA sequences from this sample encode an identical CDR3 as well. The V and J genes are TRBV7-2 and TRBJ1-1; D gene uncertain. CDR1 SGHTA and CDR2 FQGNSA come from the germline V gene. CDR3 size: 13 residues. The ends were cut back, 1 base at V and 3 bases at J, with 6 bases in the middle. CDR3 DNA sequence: TGTGCCAGCAGCTTAGTGAGGGACACTGAAGCTTTCTTT. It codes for CASSLVRDTEAFF.

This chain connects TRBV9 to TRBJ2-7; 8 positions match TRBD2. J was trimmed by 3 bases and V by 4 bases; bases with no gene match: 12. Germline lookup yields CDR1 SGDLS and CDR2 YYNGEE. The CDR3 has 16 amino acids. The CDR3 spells CASSPNQRGSLYEQYF. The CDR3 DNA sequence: TGTGCCAGCAGCCCGAACCAGCGGGGGTCCCTCTACGAGCAGTACTTC.